One and the same sample provided the 22 T cell receptor beta chains below, sequenced in a study of shared clonotypes between healthy human individuals. The repertoire was sequenced with immunoSEQ multiplex PCR; TCRdb's copy has only in-frame clones and lacks some. This sample yields around 980,000 clones, of which approximately 80% are seen a single time; 0.55% to 0.7% belongs to the top ten. Material for sequencing was memory CD4+ T cells from PBMCs. Subset defined: CD45RA-negative fraction. The receptors shown here come from a man aged 18 to 30 in good health. Some clones in this sample may be carry-over from other donors' samples.

In this sample, this clone turned up many times. The identical CDR3 is also encoded by other nucleotide sequences in the sample. V and J are TRBV9 and TRBJ2-2; 12 nucleotides match TRBD2. The CDR3 is 18 residues long. CDR1 SGDLS and CDR2 YYNGEE come from the germline V gene. J gave up 1 base and V 0 bases, and 4 bases lay outside the gene matches. CDR3 in amino acids: CASSVEPSGRGNTGELFF. In DNA, the CDR3 is TGTGCCAGCAGCGTAGAGCCTAGCGGGAGGGGGAACACCGGGGAGCTGTTTTTT.

The J gene is TRBJ2-5, the V gene TRBV5-6; perhaps TRBD1 as D (5 bases). The germline V and J ends were trimmed by 5 bases and 6 bases, with 11 bases remaining between them. This CDR3 comprises 12 residues. Germline CDR1 is SGHDT and CDR2 is YYEEEE. The CDR3 reads CASSQGDQTQYF. CDR3 DNA: TGTGCCAGCAGTCAAGGGGATCAGACCCAGTACTTC.

The rearrangement uses TRBV5-1 and TRBJ2-3, with D possibly TRBD2 on 5 matching bases. The germline CDR1 and CDR2 sequences are SGHRS and YFSETQ. The CDR3 runs to 14 residues. The V end was cut by 0 bases, the J end by 4 bases, with 9 bases between. The CDR3 here is CASSLGLASDTQYF. The CDR3 DNA reads as TGCGCCAGCAGCTTGGGGCTAGCATCAGATACGCAGTATTTT.

The rearrangement links TRBV18 to TRBJ1-1, with D perhaps TRBD1 (5 bases). This CDR3 spans 15 amino acids. Germline CDR1 and CDR2: KGHSH and LQKENI. Trimming removed 8 bases at V and 1 base at J, with 17 bases between. The CDR3 DNA follows: TGTGCCAGCGCTAGCCTGGGGGGAGGGAACACTGAAGCTTTCTTT. It specifies CASASLGGGNTEAFF.

This clone was counted a single time. This chain links TRBV7-9 with TRBJ2-1; D unresolved. Trimming pared 1 base from V and 7 bases from J, leaving 5 bases between. This CDR3 is 12 amino acids long. Looked up from germline, CDR1 is SEHNR and CDR2 is FQNEAQ (reference sequence). The chain's CDR3 is CASSLEWNEQFF. The DNA of the CDR3 is TGTGCCAGCAGCTTAGAATGGAATGAGCAGTTCTTC.

V and J are TRBV14 and TRBJ2-5; TRBD2 is a possible D gene (6 bases). V lost 0 bases and J 5 bases, leaving 19 bases between the germline ends. CDR3 length: 17 residues. Germline loops: CDR1 SGHDN, CDR2 FVKESK. The CDR3: CASSQEFPPVGSETQYF. Written as DNA, the CDR3 is TGTGCCAGCAGCCAAGAGTTCCCACCCGTCGGGAGCGAGACCCAGTACTTC.

The chain links TRBV6-6 to TRBJ2-7; TRBD2 agrees at 9 bases. This CDR3 has 16 amino acids. Germline loops: CDR1 MNHNY, CDR2 SVGAGI (reference sequence). V lost 6 bases and J lost 0; bases outside the gene matches: 9. CDR3 DNA sequence: TGTGCCAGCAGAGTACGGACTAGCGCCCTCTCCTACGAGCAGTACTTC. This codes for CASRVRTSALSYEQYF.

This clone was seen at least ten times. The chain uses TRBV25-1 and TRBJ1-2; 7 bases line up with TRBD1. J lost 4 bases, V lost 4 bases, and 9 bases had no gene match. CDR1 and CDR2 from the germline V gene are MGHDK and SYGVNS. The length of the CDR3 is 15 residues. CDR3 sequence reads: CASSVQGRWGYGYTF. For the CDR3, the DNA is TGTGCCAGCAGTGTACAGGGGCGTTGGGGCTATGGCTACACCTTC.

The rearrangement uses TRBV25-1 and TRBJ2-2, with 8 bases matching TRBD2. This CDR3 contains 17 residues. Losses at the gene ends were 1 base for V and 6 bases for J; bases not matched to a gene: 10. Germline values: CDR1 MGHDK, CDR2 SYGVNS. CDR3 amino acids: CASSESTGGPMAGELFF. The CDR3 region has the DNA TGTGCCAGCAGTGAATCGACGGGAGGGCCTATGGCCGGGGAGCTGTTTTTT.

This chain uses TRBV28 with TRBJ1-2, with 12 nucleotides matching TRBD1. Unmatched junction bases numbered 1, after V lost 4 bases and J lost 4 bases. Per the germline V gene, CDR1 is MDHEN and CDR2 is SYDVKM. The CDR3 contains 14 residues. Here the CDR3 DNA reads TGTGCCAGCAGTTCGGGACAGGGGGCCTATGGCTACACCTTC. The encoded protein is CASSSGQGAYGYTF.

V and J are TRBV28 and TRBJ2-1; TRBD2 matches at 7 bases. Germline lookup yields CDR1 MDHEN and CDR2 SYDVKM. This CDR3 comprises 17 residues. Losses at the gene ends were 4 bases for V and 2 bases for J; bases not matched to a gene: 11. The CDR3 DNA reads TGTGCCAGCAGTTCCCTTTGGGGCGGGAGAACCTACAATGAGCAGTTCTTC. It codes for CASSSLWGGRTYNEQFF.

This clone appeared once. The rearrangement links TRBV11-2 to TRBJ1-1, with TRBD1 as a possible D gene (5 bases). CDR3 length equals 17 residues. Trimming took 7 bases from V and 4 from J, leaving 25 bases between them. The germline gives CDR1 SGHAT, CDR2 FQNNGV. The CDR3 nucleotides are TGTGCCAGCACGCTAGGGAACCGGGTCAGGGTAGGCACTGAAGCTTTCTTT. Protein sequence: CASTLGNRVRVGTEAFF.

This clone was seen more than once but under ten times. The chain has TRBV23-1 and TRBJ1-2, with 7 bases identical to TRBD1. TRBV23-1 carries the ORF label, with uncertain function. V dropped 8 bases and J dropped 7; count of bases not matched to a gene: 7. CDR3 size: 12 residues. CDR3: CASVTGDRGYTF. As DNA, the CDR3 is TGCGCCAGCGTTACAGGGGATCGTGGCTACACCTTC.

V usage is TRBV2 and J usage is TRBJ1-1; 8 nucleotides line up with TRBD1. The germline V gene has CDR1 SNHLY and CDR2 FYNNEI. The CDR3 length is 15 residues. V trimming: 9 bases; J trimming: 1 base; junction bases outside the gene matches: 10. CDR3 sequence reads: CASQTGANENTEAFF. The CDR3 coding sequence is TGTGCCAGTCAGACAGGGGCGAATGAGAACACTGAAGCTTTCTTT.

The chain carries TRBV7-8 and TRBJ1-2; no firm D call. The length of the CDR3 is 13 residues. The germline gives CDR1 SGHVS, CDR2 FQNEAQ. Deletions cut 1 base from V and 3 bases from J, with 6 bases between. The CDR3, as DNA: TGTGCCAGCAGCTTAGTCCCGGACTATGGCTACACCTTC. This translates into CASSLVPDYGYTF.

The chain carries TRBV28 and TRBJ2-1, with 8 bases lining up with TRBD2. Trimming took 5 bases from V and 2 from J; bases not matched to a gene: 8. The V gene's germline CDR1 is MDHEN and CDR2 SYDVKM. The CDR3 is 16 residues long. CDR3 bases: TGTGCCAGCAGTGCGCTTACAGCGGGGGCCTACAATGAGCAGTTCTTC. Its translation is CASSALTAGAYNEQFF.

This chain connects TRBV4-2 to TRBJ2-3; TRBD1 or TRBD2 may be the D gene (5 bases each). The CDR3 spans 16 residues. V lost 1 base and J 1 base, leaving 12 bases between the germline ends. CDR1 is LGHNA and CDR2 is YNFKEQ in the germline V gene. CDR3 protein: CASSQGGSTGTDTQYF. DNA of the CDR3: TGTGCCAGCAGCCAAGGGGGGAGTACGGGCACAGATACGCAGTATTTT.

The CDR3 sequence: CASSLRPGSDYGYTF. CDR3 coding DNA: TGTGCCAGTAGTCTCAGGCCGGGGAGCGACTATGGCTACACCTTC. The gene calls are TRBV19 and TRBJ1-2, with D unclear. This CDR3 comprises 15 residues. The germline gives CDR1 LNHDA, CDR2 SQIVND (reference sequence). V was shortened by 5 bases and J by 3 bases, with 16 bases between the two germline ends.

The chain links TRBV6-1 to TRBJ1-2, with no clear D. The CDR3 consists of 13 residues. Germline V lookup: CDR1 MNHNS, CDR2 SASEGT. The germline V and J ends were trimmed by 2 bases and 6 bases, with 10 bases remaining between them. The CDR3 reads CASSEYKGNGYTF. For the CDR3, the DNA is TGTGCCAGCAGTGAATACAAGGGAAATGGCTACACCTTC.

The gene calls are TRBV13 and TRBJ1-1; possibly TRBD1 for D (5 bases). The V end lost 2 bases, the J end lost 3 bases, and 16 bases lay between the germline ends. The germline V gene encodes CDR1 PRHDT and CDR2 FYEKMQ (reference sequence). The CDR3 spans 16 residues. CDR3: CASSLTGVLVYTEAFF. The CDR3, as DNA: TGTGCCAGCAGCTTAACGGGGGTACTTGTGTACACTGAAGCTTTCTTT. The whole variable domain, remainder taken from reference TRBV13 and TRBJ1-1, is AAGVIQSPRHLIKEKRETATLKCYPIPRHDTVYWYQQGPGQDPQFLISFYEKMQSDKGSIPDRFSAQQFSDYHSELNMSSLELGDSALYFCASSLTGVLVYTEAFFGQGTRLTVV.

The CDR3 bases are TGTGCCAGCTCCCCCAGCGGTGGAAACACCATATATTTT. This encodes CASSPSGGNTIYF. This chain connects TRBV28 to TRBJ1-3; D gene uncertain. Germline V gene data show CDR1 as MDHEN and CDR2 as SYDVKM. The V end lost 8 bases, the J end lost 3 bases, and 11 bases lay between the germline ends. The CDR3 extends over 13 amino acids. Variable domain in full (rest from reference TRBV28 and TRBJ1-3): DVKVTQSSRYLVKRTGEKVFLECVQDMDHENMFWYRQDPGLGLRLIYFSYDVKMKEKGDIPEGYSVSREKKERFSLILESASTNQTSMYLCASSPSGGNTIYFGEGSWLTVV.

This clone came up a few times. The chain recombines TRBV4-1 with TRBJ1-1, with D perhaps TRBD1 (5 bases). Germline assignment: CDR1 MGHRA and CDR2 YSYEKL. The CDR3 is made up of 14 amino acids. The V and J ends lost 0 bases and 4 bases respectively, with 9 bases between them. The CDR3 coding sequence is TGCGCCAGCAGCCAAGACAGGGCGGGCACTGAAGCTTTCTTT. The encoded protein is CASSQDRAGTEAFF.